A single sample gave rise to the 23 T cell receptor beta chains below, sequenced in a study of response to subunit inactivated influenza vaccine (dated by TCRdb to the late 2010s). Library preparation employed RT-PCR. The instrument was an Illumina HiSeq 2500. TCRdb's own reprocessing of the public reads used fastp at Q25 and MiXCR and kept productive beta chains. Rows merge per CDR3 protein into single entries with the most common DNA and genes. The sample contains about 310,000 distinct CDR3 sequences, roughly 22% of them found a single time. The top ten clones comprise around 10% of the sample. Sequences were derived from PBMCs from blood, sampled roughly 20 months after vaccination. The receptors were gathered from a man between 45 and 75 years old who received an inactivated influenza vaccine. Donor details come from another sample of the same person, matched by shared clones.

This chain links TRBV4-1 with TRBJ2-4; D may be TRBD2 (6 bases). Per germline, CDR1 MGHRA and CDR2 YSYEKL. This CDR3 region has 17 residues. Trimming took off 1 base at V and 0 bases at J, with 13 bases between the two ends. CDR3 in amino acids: CASSQGGGRLAKNIQYF. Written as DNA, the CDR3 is TGCGCCAGCAGCCAAGGGGGAGGCCGTCTAGCCAAAAACATTCAGTACTTC.

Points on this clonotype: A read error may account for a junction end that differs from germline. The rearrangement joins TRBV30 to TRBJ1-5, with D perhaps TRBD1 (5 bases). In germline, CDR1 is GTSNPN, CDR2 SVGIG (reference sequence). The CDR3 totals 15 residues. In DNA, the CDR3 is TGTGCCTGGAGCCGAACAGGAGTGCTCAATCAGCCCCAGCAATTT. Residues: CAWSRTGVLNQPQQF.

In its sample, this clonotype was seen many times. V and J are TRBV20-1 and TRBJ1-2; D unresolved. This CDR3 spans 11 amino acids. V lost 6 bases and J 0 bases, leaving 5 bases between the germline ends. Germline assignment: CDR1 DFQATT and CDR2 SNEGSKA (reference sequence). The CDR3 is CSAHSNYGYTF. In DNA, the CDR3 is TGCAGTGCCCACTCTAACTATGGCTACACCTTC.

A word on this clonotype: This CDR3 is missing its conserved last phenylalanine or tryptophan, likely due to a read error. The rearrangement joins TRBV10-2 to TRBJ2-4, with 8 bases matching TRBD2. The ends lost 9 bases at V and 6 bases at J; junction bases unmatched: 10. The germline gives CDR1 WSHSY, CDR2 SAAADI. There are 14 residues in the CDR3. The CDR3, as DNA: TGCGCCAGTAGGGGGACTAGTCGGGGAAACATTCAGTACATC. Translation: CASRGTSRGNIQYI.

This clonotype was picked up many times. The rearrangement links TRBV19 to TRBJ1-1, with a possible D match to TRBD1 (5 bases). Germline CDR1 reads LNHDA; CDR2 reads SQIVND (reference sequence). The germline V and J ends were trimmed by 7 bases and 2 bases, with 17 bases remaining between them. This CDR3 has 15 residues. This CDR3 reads CASTEAGTENTEAFF. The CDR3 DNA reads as TGTGCCAGTACGGAGGCCGGGACGGAAAACACTGAAGCTTTCTTT.

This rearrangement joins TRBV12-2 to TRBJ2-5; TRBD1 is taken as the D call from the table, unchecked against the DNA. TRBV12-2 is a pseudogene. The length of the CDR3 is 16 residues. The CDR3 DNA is TGTGCAAGTCGCTTAGAGAAGGCGACAGCTAGAGAGACCCAGTACTTC. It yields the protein CASRLEKATARETQYF.

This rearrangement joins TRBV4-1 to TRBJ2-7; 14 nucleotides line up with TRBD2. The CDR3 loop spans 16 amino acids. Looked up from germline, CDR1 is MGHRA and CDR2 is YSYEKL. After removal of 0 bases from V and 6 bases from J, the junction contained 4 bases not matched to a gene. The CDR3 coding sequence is TGCGCCAGCAGCCAAGATCGACTAGCGGGAGGGCCCGAGCAGTACTTC. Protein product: CASSQDRLAGGPEQYF.

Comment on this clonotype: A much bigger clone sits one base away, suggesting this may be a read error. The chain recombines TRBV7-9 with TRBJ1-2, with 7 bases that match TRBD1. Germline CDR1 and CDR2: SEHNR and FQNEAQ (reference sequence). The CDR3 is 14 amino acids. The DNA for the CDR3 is TGTGCCAGCAGCCGACAGGGTGGTGACTATGGCCACACCTTC. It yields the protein CASSRQGGDYGHTF.

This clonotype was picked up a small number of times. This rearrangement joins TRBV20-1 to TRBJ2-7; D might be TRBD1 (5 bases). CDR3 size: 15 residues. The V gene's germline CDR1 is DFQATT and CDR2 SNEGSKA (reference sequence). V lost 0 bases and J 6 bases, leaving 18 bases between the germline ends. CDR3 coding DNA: TGCAGTGCTAGAGATCGGAGTCAGGGAAAACCCGAGCAGTACTTC. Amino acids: CSARDRSQGKPEQYF.

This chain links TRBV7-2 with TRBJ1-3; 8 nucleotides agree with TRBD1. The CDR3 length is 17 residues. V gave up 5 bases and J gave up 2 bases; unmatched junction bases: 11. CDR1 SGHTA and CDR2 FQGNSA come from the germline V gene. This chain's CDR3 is CASSGRPTGGPGNTIYF. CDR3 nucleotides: TGTGCCAGCAGCGGGCGCCCTACAGGGGGTCCTGGAAACACCATATATTTT.

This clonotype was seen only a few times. The CDR3 DNA is TGTGCCAGCAGGCAGGTCTCTGGGGCCAACGTCCTGACTTTC. Translation gives CASRQVSGANVLTF. The J gene is TRBJ2-6, the V gene TRBV27; D is uncertain. CDR3 length: 14 residues. CDR1 and CDR2 (germline): MNHEY, SMNVEV (reference sequence). V was trimmed by 6 bases and J by 0 bases, leaving 6 bases between them.

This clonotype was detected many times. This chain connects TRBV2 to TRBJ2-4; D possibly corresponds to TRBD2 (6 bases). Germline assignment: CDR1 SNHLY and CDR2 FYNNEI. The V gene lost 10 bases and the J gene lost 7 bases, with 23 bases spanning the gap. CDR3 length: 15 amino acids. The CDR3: CATRYGTSLGNIQYF. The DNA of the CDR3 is TGTGCCACAAGATATGGGACTTCCCTTGGGAACATTCAGTACTTC.

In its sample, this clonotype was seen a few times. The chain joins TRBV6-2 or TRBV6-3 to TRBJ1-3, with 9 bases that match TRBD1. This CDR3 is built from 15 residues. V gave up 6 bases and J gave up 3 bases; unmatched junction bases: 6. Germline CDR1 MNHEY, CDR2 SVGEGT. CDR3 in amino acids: CASSPDRGGGNTIYF. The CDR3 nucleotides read TGTGCCAGCAGCCCGGACAGGGGCGGTGGAAACACCATATATTTT.

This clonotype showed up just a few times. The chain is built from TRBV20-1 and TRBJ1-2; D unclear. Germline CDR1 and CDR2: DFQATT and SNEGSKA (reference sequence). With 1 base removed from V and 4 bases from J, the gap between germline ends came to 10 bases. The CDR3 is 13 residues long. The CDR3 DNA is TGCAGTGCTAGAGGCCATTTTGGCTATGGCTACACCTTC. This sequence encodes CSARGHFGYGYTF.

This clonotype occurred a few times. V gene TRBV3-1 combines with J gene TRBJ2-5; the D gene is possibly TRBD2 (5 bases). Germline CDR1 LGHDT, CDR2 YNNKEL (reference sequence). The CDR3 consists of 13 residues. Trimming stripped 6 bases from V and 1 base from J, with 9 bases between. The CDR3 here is CASRRAVQETQYF. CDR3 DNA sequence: TGTGCCAGCAGGAGGGCCGTCCAAGAGACCCAGTACTTC.

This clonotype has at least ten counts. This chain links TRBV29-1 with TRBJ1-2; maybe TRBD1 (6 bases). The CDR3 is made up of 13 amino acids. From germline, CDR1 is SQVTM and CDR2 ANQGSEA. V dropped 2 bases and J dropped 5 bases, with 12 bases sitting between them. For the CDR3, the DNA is TGCAGCGTTGAACTGGGGGCGGATTATGGCTACACCTTC. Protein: CSVELGADYGYTF.

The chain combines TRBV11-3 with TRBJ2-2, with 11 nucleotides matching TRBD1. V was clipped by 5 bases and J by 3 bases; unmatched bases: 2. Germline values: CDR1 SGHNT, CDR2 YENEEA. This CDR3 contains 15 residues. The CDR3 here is CASSPGQGDTGELFF. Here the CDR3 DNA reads TGTGCCAGCAGCCCGGGACAGGGGGACACCGGGGAGCTGTTTTTT. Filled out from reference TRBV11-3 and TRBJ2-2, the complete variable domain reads EAGVVQSPRYKIIEKKQPVAFWCNPISGHNTLYWYLQNLGQGPELLIRYENEEAVDDSQLPKDRFSAERLKGVDSTLKIQPAELGDSAVYLCASSPGQGDTGELFFGEGSRLTVL.

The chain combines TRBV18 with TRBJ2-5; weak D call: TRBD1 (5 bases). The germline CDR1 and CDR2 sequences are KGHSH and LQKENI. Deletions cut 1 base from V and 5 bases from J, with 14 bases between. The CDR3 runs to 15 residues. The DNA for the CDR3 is TGTGCCAGCTCACCACAAGTGGGGCCCTGGGAGACCCAGTACTTC. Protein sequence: CASSPQVGPWETQYF.

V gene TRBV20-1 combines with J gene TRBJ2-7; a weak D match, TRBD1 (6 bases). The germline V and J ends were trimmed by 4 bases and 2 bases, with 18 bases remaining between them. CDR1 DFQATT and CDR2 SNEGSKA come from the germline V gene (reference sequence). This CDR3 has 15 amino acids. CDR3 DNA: TGCAGTGCTATGACGACCGGGACAATTACCTACGAGCAGTACTTC. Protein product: CSAMTTGTITYEQYF.

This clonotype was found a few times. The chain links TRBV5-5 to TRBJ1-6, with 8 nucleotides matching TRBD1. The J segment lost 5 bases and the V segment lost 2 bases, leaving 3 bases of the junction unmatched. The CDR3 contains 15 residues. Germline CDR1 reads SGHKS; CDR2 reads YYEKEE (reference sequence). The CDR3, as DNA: TGTGCCAGCAGCTTAGTGACAGGGGATAATTCACCCCTCCACTTT. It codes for CASSLVTGDNSPLHF.

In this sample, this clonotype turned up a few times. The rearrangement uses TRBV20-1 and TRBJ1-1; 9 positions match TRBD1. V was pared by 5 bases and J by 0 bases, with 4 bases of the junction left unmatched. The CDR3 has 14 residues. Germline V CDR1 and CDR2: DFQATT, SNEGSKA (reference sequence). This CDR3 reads CSAGRTGVNTEAFF. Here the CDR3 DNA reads TGCAGTGCTGGGCGGACAGGGGTGAACACTGAAGCTTTCTTT.

In DNA, the CDR3 is TGTGCCAGCAGCACGCGGACAGGGAACTATGGCTACACCTTC. Translated: CASSTRTGNYGYTF. The chain joins TRBV7-2 to TRBJ1-2; TRBD1 matches at 8 bases. There are 14 residues in the CDR3. Germline CDR1 SGHTA, CDR2 FQGNSA. Trimming removed 5 bases from V and 2 bases from J; junction bases left unmatched: 4.

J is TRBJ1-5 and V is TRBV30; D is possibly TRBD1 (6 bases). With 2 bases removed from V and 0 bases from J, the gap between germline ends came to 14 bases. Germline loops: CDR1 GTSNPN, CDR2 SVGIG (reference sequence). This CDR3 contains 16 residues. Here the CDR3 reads CAWSSGQPYSNQPQHF. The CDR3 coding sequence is TGTGCCTGGAGTTCAGGACAGCCGTATAGCAATCAGCCCCAGCATTTT.